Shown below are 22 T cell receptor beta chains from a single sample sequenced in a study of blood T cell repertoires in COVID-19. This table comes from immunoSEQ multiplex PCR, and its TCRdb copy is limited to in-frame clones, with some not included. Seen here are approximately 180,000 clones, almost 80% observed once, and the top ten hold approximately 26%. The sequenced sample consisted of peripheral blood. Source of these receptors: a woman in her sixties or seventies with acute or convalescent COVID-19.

CDR3 DNA sequence: TGCGCCAGCAGCCCCTGGGGCGGACAAACTTACAATGAGCAGTTCTTC. Translated: CASSPWGGQTYNEQFF. The chain links TRBV5-1 to TRBJ2-1, with D possibly being TRBD1 (5 bases). CDR1 and CDR2 from the germline V gene are SGHRS and YFSETQ. Between the trimmed V and J ends, which lost 4 bases and 4 bases, there was a span of 18 bases. The CDR3 has 16 residues.

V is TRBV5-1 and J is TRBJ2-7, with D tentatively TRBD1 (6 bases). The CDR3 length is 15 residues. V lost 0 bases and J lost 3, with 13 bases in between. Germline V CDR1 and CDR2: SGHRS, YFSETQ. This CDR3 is CASSLAEQGSYEQYF. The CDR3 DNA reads TGCGCCAGCAGCTTGGCCGAACAGGGAAGCTACGAGCAGTACTTC.

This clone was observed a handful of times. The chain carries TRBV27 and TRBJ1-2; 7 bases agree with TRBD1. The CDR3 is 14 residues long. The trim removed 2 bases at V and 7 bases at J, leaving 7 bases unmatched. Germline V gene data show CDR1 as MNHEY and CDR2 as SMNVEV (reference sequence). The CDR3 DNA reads TGTGCCAGCAGTTTAGGCCCGTCAGGGGGTGGCTACACCTTC. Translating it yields CASSLGPSGGGYTF.

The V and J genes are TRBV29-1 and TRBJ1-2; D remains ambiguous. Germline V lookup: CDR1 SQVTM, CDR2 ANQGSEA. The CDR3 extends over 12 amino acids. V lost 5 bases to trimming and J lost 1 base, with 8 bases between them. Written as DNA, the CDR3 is TGCAGCGTTCGCGGGGATAACTATGGCTACACCTTC. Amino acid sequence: CSVRGDNYGYTF.

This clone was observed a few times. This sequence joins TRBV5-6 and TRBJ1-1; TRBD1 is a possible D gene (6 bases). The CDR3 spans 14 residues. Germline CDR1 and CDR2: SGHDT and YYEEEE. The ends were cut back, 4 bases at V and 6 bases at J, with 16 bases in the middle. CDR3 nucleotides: TGTGCCAGCAGCGTGCTAACAGGGATCTCTGAAGCTTTCTTT. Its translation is CASSVLTGISEAFF.

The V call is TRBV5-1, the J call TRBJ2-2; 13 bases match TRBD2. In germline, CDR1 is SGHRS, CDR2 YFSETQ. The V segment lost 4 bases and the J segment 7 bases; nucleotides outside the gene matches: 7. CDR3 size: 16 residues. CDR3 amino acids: CASSTGLAGNHGELFF. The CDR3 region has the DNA TGCGCCAGCAGCACGGGACTAGCGGGAAATCACGGGGAGCTGTTTTTT.

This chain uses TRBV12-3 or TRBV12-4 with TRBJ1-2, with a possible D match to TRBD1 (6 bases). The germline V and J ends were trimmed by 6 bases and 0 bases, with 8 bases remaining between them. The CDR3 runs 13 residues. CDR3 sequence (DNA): TGTGCCAGCAGCCCAGGGGCTAACTATGGCTACACCTTC. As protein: CASSPGANYGYTF.

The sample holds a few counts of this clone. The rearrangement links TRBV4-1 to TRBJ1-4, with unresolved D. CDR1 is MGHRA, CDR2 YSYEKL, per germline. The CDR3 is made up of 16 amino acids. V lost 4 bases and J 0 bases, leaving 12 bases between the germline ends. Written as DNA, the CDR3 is TGCGCCAGCAGCCCCAGGACTGTTGCAACTAATGAAAAACTGTTTTTT. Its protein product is CASSPRTVATNEKLFF.

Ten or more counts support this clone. The CDR3 DNA is TGTGCCAGCATTGTTAGGGGGCTTCGGGAGAACACTGAAGCTTTCTTT. Residues: CASIVRGLRENTEAFF. This chain joins TRBV6-4 and TRBJ1-1; 7 bases agree with TRBD1. CDR1 is MRHNA and CDR2 is SNTAGT in the germline V gene. V gave up 7 bases and J gave up 1 base; unmatched junction bases: 12. The CDR3 is made up of 16 amino acids.

CDR3 loop: CSAKTGGVYGYTF. The CDR3 region has the DNA TGCAGCGCAAAAACGGGGGGGGTCTATGGCTACACCTTC. The gene calls are TRBV29-1 and TRBJ1-2; the D gene is possibly TRBD1 (5 bases). V was clipped by 7 bases and J by 4 bases, with 16 bases between them. Germline CDR1 and CDR2: SQVTM and ANQGSEA. This CDR3 has 13 amino acids.

The CDR3 reads CASSPGLADYEQYF. CDR3 coding DNA: TGTGCCAGCAGCCCGGGACTAGCGGACTACGAGCAGTACTTC. V usage is TRBV9 and J usage is TRBJ2-7; 11 bases fit TRBD2. Germline values: CDR1 SGDLS, CDR2 YYNGEE. This CDR3 is built from 14 residues. V was clipped by 4 bases and J by 3 bases; unmatched bases: 3.

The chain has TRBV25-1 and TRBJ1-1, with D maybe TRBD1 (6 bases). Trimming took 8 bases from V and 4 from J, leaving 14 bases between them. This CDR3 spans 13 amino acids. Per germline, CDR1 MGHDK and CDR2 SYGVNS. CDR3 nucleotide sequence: TGTGCCAGCCGGAATACAGGGACCACTGAAGCTTTCTTT. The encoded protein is CASRNTGTTEAFF.

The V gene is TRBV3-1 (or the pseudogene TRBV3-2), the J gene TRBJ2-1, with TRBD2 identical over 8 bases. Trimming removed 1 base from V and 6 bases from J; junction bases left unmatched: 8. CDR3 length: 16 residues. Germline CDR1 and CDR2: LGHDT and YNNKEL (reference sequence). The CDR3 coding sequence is TGTGCCAGCAGCCAAGGATTAGCGGGATTGGGCAATGAGCAGTTCTTC. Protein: CASSQGLAGLGNEQFF.

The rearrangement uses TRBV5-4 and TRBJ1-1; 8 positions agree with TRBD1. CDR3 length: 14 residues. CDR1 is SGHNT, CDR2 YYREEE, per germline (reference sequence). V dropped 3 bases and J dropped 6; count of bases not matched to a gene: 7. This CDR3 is CASSSPRQGPEAFF. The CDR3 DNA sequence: TGTGCCAGCAGCTCGCCACGACAGGGGCCTGAAGCTTTCTTT.

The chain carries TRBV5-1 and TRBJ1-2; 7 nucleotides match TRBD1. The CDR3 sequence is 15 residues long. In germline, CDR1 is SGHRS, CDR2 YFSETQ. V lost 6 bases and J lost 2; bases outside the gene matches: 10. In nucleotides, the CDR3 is TGCGCCAGCACTGAATCAGACAGGGCGAACTATGGCTACACCTTC. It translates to CASTESDRANYGYTF. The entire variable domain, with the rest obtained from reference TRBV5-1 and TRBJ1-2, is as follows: KAGVTQTPRYLIKTRGQQVTLSCSPISGHRSVSWYQQTPGQGLQFLFEYFSETQRNKGNFPGRFSGRQFSNSRSEMNVSTLELGDSALYLCASTESDRANYGYTFGSGTRLTVV.

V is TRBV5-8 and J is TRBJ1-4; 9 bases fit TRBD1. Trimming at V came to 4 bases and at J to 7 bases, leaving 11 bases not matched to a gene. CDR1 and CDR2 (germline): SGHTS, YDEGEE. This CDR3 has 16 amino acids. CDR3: CASSRTNRGHTEKLFF. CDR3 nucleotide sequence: TGTGCCAGCAGCCGTACAAACAGGGGGCACACTGAAAAACTGTTTTTT.

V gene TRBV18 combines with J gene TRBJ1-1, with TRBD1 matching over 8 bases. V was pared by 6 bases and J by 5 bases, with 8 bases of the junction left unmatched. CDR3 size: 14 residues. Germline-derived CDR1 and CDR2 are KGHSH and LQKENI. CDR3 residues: CASSPPGGWTEAFF. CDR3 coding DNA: TGTGCCAGCTCGCCCCCAGGGGGCTGGACTGAAGCTTTCTTT.

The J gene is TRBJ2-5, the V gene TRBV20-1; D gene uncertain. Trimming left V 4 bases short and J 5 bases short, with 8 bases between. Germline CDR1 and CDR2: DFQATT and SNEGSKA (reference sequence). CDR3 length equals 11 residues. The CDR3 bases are TGCAGTGCTAAAAAACTCGAGACCCAGTACTTC. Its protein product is CSAKKLETQYF.

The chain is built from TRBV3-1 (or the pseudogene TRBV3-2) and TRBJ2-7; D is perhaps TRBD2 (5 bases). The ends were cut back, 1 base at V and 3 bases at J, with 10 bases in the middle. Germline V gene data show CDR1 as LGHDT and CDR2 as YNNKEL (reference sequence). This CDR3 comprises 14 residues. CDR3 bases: TGTGCCAGCAGCCAAGGAGGGATCAACTACGAGCAGTACTTC. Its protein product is CASSQGGINYEQYF.

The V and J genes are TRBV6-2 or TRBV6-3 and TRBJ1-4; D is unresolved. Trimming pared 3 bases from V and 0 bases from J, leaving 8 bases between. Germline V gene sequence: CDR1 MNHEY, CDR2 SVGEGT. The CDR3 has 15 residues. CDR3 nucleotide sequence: TGTGCCAGCAGTTATACTTCTGCAACTAATGAAAAACTGTTTTTT. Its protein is CASSYTSATNEKLFF.

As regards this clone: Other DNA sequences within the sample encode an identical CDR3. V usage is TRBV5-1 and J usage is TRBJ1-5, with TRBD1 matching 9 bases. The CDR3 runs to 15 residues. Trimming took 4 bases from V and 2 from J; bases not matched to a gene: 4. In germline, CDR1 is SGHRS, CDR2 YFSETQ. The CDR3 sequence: CASSPGQGGNQPQHF. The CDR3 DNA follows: TGCGCCAGCAGCCCGGGACAGGGAGGCAATCAGCCCCAGCATTTT.

CDR3 region: CASSLEGQRTDTQYF. CDR3 nucleotide sequence: TGCGCCAGCAGCTTGGAGGGACAGCGCACAGATACGCAGTATTTT. This chain joins TRBV5-1 and TRBJ2-3; 7 nucleotides align to TRBD1. V lost 0 bases and J lost 1; bases outside the gene matches: 2. Per the germline V gene, CDR1 is SGHRS and CDR2 is YFSETQ. The length of the CDR3 is 15 residues.